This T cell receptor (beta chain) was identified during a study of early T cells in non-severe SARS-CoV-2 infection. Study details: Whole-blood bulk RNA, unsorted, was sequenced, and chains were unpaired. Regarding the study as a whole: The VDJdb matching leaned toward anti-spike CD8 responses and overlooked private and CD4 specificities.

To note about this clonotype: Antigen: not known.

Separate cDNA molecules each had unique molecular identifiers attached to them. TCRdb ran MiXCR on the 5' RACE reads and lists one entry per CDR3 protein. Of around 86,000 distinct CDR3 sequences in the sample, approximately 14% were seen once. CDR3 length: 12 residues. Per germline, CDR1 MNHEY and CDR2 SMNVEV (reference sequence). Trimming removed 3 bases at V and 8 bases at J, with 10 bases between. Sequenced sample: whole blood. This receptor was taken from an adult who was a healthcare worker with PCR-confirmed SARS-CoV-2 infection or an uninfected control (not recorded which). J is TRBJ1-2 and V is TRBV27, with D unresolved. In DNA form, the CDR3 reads TGTGCCAGCAGTTTCCCTGGCGGCGGCTACACCTTC. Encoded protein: CASSFPGGGYTF.